Presented here are 10 T cell receptor beta chains from one specimen sequenced in a study of blood T cell repertoires in COVID-19. The table came from immunoSEQ multiplex PCR; TCRdb's copy has only in-frame clones and leaves some out. The sample includes about 520,000 clones, approximately 83% of them seen just once. Sequencing was performed on peripheral blood. The source of these receptors is a human donor in a cohort sampled during active COVID-19.

V and J are TRBV30 and TRBJ2-7; TRBD1 matches 7 bases. This CDR3 has 15 amino acids. V dropped 2 bases and J dropped 3; count of bases not matched to a gene: 10. Germline V gives CDR1 GTSNPN, CDR2 SVGIG (reference sequence). The CDR3 loop reads CAWSLAGTAVYEQYF. The CDR3 nucleotides are TGTGCCTGGAGTCTCGCCGGGACAGCCGTCTACGAGCAGTACTTC.

This chain's CDR3 is CASSTTLAGVGDTQYF. In DNA, the CDR3 is TGTGCCAGCAGCACCACCCTAGCGGGAGTAGGAGATACGCAGTATTTT. This chain links TRBV3-1 (or the pseudogene TRBV3-2) with TRBJ2-3; 10 bases line up with TRBD2. Per germline, CDR1 LGHDT and CDR2 YNNKEL (reference sequence). The CDR3 length is 16 residues. Unmatched junction bases numbered 10, after V lost 5 bases and J lost 5 bases.

There are a few counts of this clone. The chain couples TRBV27 to TRBJ2-4; the D gene is possibly TRBD1 (6 bases). Trimming took off 10 bases at V and 1 base at J, with 8 bases between the two ends. Germline assignment: CDR1 MNHEY and CDR2 SMNVEV (reference sequence). The CDR3 totals 12 residues. The CDR3 DNA reads TGTGCCACGCAGGGGGCCAAAAACATTCAGTACTTC. Translated: CATQGAKNIQYF.

This chain links TRBV5-1 with TRBJ2-1, with TRBD2 as a possible D gene (6 bases). V was cut by 6 bases and J by 7 bases, with 11 bases left in between. Looked up from germline, CDR1 is SGHRS and CDR2 is YFSETQ. The CDR3 length is 12 residues. CDR3 DNA sequence: TGCGCCAGCACCGGGGGACCTAATGAGCAGTTCTTC. It encodes CASTGGPNEQFF. The whole variable domain, filled in from reference TRBV5-1 and TRBJ2-1, reads KAGVTQTPRYLIKTRGQQVTLSCSPISGHRSVSWYQQTPGQGLQFLFEYFSETQRNKGNFPGRFSGRQFSNSRSEMNVSTLELGDSALYLCASTGGPNEQFFGPGTRLTVL.

The chain carries TRBV6-6 and TRBJ1-1; no clear D gene. Germline loops: CDR1 MNHNY, CDR2 SVGAGI (reference sequence). The CDR3 is 13 amino acids. Trimming pared 5 bases from V and 7 bases from J, leaving 14 bases between. CDR3 bases: TGTGCCAGCAGTCCAACCGTGGCGGGTGAAGCTTTCTTT. It is translated as CASSPTVAGEAFF.

The DNA for the CDR3 is TGTGCCAGCAGCGAACAAGACGGACTTTACGAGCAGTACTTC. Translated, it gives CASSEQDGLYEQYF. V gene TRBV5-6 combines with J gene TRBJ2-7, with a weak D call TRBD2 (5 bases). The CDR3 consists of 14 residues. The V end lost 4 bases, the J end lost 4 bases, and 15 bases lay between the germline ends. The V gene's germline CDR1 is SGHDT and CDR2 YYEEEE.

This clone was observed a single time. The chain combines TRBV7-9 with TRBJ2-5; D may be TRBD2 (5 bases). There are 15 residues in the CDR3. V was trimmed by 4 bases and J by 5 bases, leaving 17 bases between them. CDR1 SEHNR and CDR2 FQNEAQ come from the germline V gene (reference sequence). The CDR3 bases are TGTGCCAGCAGCTATCCGGGGTCCGCTCGGGAGACCCAGTACTTC. Protein sequence: CASSYPGSARETQYF.

CDR3 sequence reads: CASRLARGGRLAGVITDTQYF. In DNA form, the CDR3 reads TGTGCAAGTCGCTTAGCGCGAGGGGGGAGACTAGCGGGAGTGATCACAGATACGCAGTATTTT. This rearrangement joins TRBV12-2 to TRBJ2-3; TRBD2, the table's D call, lacks a check against the DNA. TRBV12-2 is flagged as a pseudogene. The CDR3 is 21 residues long.

The chain has TRBV9 and TRBJ1-4, with 7 bases aligning to TRBD1. The V segment lost 2 bases and the J segment 7 bases; nucleotides outside the gene matches: 5. CDR1 is SGDLS and CDR2 is YYNGEE in the germline V gene. The CDR3 is 14 residues long. In nucleotides, the CDR3 is TGTGCCAGCAGCGTTCGACAGGGTGCTGAAAAACTGTTTTTT. Its protein is CASSVRQGAEKLFF.

This sequence joins TRBV29-1 and TRBJ1-2, with TRBD1 matching over 8 bases. CDR1 SQVTM and CDR2 ANQGSEA come from the germline V gene. J lost 5 bases, V lost 2 bases, and 13 bases had no gene match. The CDR3 spans 16 residues. CDR3 loop: CSVEPIRGTGGYGYTF. The CDR3 region has the DNA TGCAGCGTTGAACCAATCCGCGGGACAGGAGGATATGGCTACACCTTC.